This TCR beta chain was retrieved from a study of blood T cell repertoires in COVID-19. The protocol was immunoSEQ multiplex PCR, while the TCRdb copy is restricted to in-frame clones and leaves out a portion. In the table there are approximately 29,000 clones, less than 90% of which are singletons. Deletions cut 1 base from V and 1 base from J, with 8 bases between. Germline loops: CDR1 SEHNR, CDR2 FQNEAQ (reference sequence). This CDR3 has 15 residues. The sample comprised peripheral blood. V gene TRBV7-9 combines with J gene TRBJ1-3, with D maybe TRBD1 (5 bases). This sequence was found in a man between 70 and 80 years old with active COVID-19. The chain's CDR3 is CASSLGRGSGNTIYF. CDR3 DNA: TGTGCCAGCAGCTTAGGGAGGGGATCTGGAAACACCATATATTTT.